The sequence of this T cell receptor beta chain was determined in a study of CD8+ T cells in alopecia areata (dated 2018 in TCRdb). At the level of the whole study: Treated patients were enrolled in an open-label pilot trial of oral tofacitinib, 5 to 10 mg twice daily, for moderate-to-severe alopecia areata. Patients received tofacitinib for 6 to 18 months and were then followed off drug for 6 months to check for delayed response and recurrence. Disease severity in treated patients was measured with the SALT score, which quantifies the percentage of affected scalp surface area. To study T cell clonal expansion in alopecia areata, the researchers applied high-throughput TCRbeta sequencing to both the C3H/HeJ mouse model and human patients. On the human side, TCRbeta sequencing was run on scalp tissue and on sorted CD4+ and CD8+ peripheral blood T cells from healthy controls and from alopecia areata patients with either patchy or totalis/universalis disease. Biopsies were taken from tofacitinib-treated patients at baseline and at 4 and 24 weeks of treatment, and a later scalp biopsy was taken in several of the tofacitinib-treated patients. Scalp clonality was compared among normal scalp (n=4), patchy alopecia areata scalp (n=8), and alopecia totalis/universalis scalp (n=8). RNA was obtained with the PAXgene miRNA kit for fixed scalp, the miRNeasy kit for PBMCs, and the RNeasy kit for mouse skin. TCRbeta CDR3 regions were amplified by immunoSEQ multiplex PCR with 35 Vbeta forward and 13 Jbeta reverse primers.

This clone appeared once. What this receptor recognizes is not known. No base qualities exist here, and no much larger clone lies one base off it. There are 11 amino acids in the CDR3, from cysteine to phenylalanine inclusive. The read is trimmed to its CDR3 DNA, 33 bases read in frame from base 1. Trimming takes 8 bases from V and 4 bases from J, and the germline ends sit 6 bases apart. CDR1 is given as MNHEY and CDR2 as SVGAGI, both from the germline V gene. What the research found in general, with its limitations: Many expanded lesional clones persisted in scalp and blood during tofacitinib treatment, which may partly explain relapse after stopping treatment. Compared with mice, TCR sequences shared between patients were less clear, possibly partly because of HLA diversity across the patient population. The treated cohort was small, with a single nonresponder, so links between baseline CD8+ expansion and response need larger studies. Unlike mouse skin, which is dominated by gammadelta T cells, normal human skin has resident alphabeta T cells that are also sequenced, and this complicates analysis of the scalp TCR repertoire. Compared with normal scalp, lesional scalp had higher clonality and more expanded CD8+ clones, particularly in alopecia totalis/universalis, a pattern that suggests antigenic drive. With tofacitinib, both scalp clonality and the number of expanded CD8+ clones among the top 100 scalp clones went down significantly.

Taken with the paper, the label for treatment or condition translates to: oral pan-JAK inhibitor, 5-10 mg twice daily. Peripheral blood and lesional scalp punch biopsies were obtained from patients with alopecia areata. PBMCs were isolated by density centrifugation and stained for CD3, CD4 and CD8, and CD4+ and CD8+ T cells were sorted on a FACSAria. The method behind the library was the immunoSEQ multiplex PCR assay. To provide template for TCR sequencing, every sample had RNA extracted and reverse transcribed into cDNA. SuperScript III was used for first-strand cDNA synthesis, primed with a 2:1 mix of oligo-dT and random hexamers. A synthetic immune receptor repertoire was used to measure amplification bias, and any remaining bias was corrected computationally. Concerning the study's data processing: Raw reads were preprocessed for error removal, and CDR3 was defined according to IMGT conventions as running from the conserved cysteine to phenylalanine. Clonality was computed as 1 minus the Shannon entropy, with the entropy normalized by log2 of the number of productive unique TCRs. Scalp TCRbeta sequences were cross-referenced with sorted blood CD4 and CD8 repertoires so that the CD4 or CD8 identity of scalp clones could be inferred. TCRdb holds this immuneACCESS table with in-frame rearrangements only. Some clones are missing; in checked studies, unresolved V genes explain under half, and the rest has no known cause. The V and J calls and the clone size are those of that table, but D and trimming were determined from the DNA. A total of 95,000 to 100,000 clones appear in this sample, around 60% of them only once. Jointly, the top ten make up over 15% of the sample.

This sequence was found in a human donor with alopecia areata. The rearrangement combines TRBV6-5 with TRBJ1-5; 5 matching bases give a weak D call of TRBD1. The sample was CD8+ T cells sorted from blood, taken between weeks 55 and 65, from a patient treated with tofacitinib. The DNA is TGTGCCAGCGGGGCTAATCAGCCCCAGCATTTT. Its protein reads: CASGANQPQHF.